This passage covers 25 T cell receptor beta chains from one sample sequenced in a study of regulatory dendritic cells for organ transplantation. Profiled with immunoSEQ multiplex PCR; TCRdb holds only in-frame clones, not every one. This sample has 34,000 or so clones; about 89% occur once, and the top ten carry over 0.06%. The specimen sequenced was naive CD4+ T cells from blood. As for subset: CD45RA+ naive T cells. These receptor sequences come from a human donor in good health.

This chain uses TRBV19 with TRBJ1-1, with D tentatively TRBD1 (6 bases). CDR1 LNHDA and CDR2 SQIVND come from the germline V gene (reference sequence). The ends were cut back, 1 base at V and 4 bases at J, with 10 bases in the middle. The CDR3 extends over 14 amino acids. CDR3 sequence reads: CASSIGRGITEAFF. CDR3 bases: TGTGCCAGTAGTATAGGAAGGGGGATCACTGAAGCTTTCTTT.

The chain combines TRBV18 with TRBJ2-2; D perhaps matches TRBD2 (5 bases). CDR1 and CDR2 (germline): KGHSH, LQKENI. The CDR3 sequence is 13 residues long. Deletions cut 3 bases from V and 4 bases from J, with 6 bases between. This CDR3 reads CASSPGVTGELFF. The DNA for the CDR3 is TGTGCCAGCTCACCGGGAGTCACCGGGGAGCTGTTTTTT.

Comments on this clone: Other nucleotide sequences from this sample produce the same CDR3. This chain joins TRBV18 and TRBJ1-1; TRBD1 might be the D (5 bases). With 1 base removed from V and 0 bases from J, the gap between germline ends came to 12 bases. CDR3 length: 16 amino acids. CDR1 KGHSH and CDR2 LQKENI come from the germline V gene. The CDR3 DNA sequence: TGTGCCAGCTCACCACGGGGGAGCGGCCTGAACACTGAAGCTTTCTTT. It is translated as CASSPRGSGLNTEAFF.

This clone came up once. The genes are TRBV29-1 and TRBJ2-3; the match to TRBD1 covers 11 bases. The ends lost 1 base at V and 0 bases at J; junction bases unmatched: 3. The CDR3 consists of 16 residues. Germline loops: CDR1 SQVTM, CDR2 ANQGSEA. CDR3 nucleotide sequence: TGCAGCGTTGAAGGGGACAGGGGGACTAGCACAGATACGCAGTATTTT. Translating it yields CSVEGDRGTSTDTQYF.

The genes are TRBV18 and TRBJ1-5; unclear D gene. The CDR3 loop spans 16 amino acids. Germline V gives CDR1 KGHSH, CDR2 LQKENI. Trimming left V 3 bases short and J 9 bases short, with 21 bases between. The CDR3 here is CASSPEAPGRGGPQHF. Here the CDR3 DNA reads TGTGCCAGCTCACCTGAGGCCCCCGGCCGTGGCGGGCCCCAGCATTTT.

J is TRBJ1-2 and V is TRBV28; 7 bases match TRBD1. Trimming removed 2 bases from V and 9 bases from J; junction bases left unmatched: 9. The CDR3 spans 14 residues. Germline loops: CDR1 MDHEN, CDR2 SYDVKM. The DNA of the CDR3 is TGTGCCAGCAGTTTAATACAGGGGCCTATGCGCTACACCTTC. The encoded protein is CASSLIQGPMRYTF.

The CDR3 DNA reads TGCGCCAGCAGTTCTCGGACAAGGAACACCGGGGAGCTGTTTTTT. It yields the protein CASSSRTRNTGELFF. The J gene is TRBJ2-2, the V gene TRBV10-1; a weak D match, TRBD1 (5 bases). This CDR3 spans 15 amino acids. Germline assignment: CDR1 WNHNN and CDR2 SYGVQD (reference sequence). V was cut by 5 bases and J by 1 base, with 11 bases left in between.

The chain is built from TRBV7-6 and TRBJ1-1; D is unresolved. This CDR3 contains 12 residues. In germline, CDR1 is SGHVS, CDR2 FNYEAQ. Trimming removed 1 base at V and 9 bases at J, with 9 bases between. Written as DNA, the CDR3 is TGTGCCAGCAGCTTAGACCTGACGAAAGCTTTCTTT. Translating it yields CASSLDLTKAFF. Variable domain in full (rest from reference TRBV7-6 and TRBJ1-1): GAGVSQSPRYKVTKRGQDVALRCDPISGHVSLYWYRQALGQGPEFLTYFNYEAQQDKSGLPNDRFSAERPEGSISTLTIQRTEQRDSAMYRCASSLDLTKAFFGQGTRLTVV.

This clone was observed a handful of times. The chain uses TRBV2 and TRBJ2-5, with D unclear. Per the germline V gene, CDR1 is SNHLY and CDR2 is FYNNEI. The CDR3 sequence is 10 residues long. Deletions cut 1 base from V and 6 bases from J, with 0 bases between. The CDR3 protein is CASSEETQYF. In nucleotides, the CDR3 is TGTGCCAGCAGTGAAGAGACCCAGTACTTC. Filled out from reference TRBV2 and TRBJ2-5, the complete variable domain reads EPEVTQTPSHQVTQMGQEVILRCVPISNHLYFYWYRQILGQKVEFLVSFYNNEISEKSEIFDDQFSVERPDGSNFTLKIRSTKLEDSAMYFCASSEETQYFGPGTRLLVL.

The CDR3 sequence: CATSRDWRGTAAFF. The CDR3 DNA follows: TGTGCCACCAGCAGAGATTGGAGGGGCACGGCAGCTTTCTTT. V usage is TRBV15 and J usage is TRBJ1-1, with D perhaps matching TRBD1 (5 bases). The germline V gene encodes CDR1 LNHNV and CDR2 YYDKDF (reference sequence). Trimming left V 0 bases short and J 10 bases short, with 15 bases between. CDR3 length equals 14 residues.

CDR3 in amino acids: CASRRVAKNIQYF. The CDR3, as DNA: TGTGCCAGCCGTAGGGTAGCCAAAAACATTCAGTACTTC. This chain connects TRBV6-5 to TRBJ2-4; no reliable D call. Germline assignment: CDR1 MNHEY and CDR2 SVGAGI. This CDR3 is built from 13 residues. The V gene lost 8 bases and the J gene lost 0 bases, with 8 bases spanning the gap.

The chain recombines TRBV5-6 with TRBJ1-2; 10 nucleotides align to TRBD1. Looked up from germline, CDR1 is SGHDT and CDR2 is YYEEEE. V shed 3 bases and J 0 bases; nucleotides not matched to a gene: 8. The CDR3 covers 17 residues. DNA for the CDR3: TGTGCCAGCAGCTCCTCGGGACAGGGGCCTACTAACTATGGCTACACCTTC. It specifies CASSSSGQGPTNYGYTF.

The J gene is TRBJ1-2, the V gene TRBV6-5; D is perhaps TRBD1 (5 bases). There are 12 residues in the CDR3. CDR1 is MNHEY and CDR2 is SVGAGI in the germline V gene. V dropped 6 bases and J dropped 8 bases, with 13 bases sitting between them. CDR3: CASRKGPEGYTF. CDR3 nucleotides: TGTGCCAGCAGAAAGGGGCCCGAGGGCTACACCTTC.

The rearrangement links TRBV6-4 to TRBJ2-7, with D unresolved. This CDR3 is built from 14 residues. Looked up from germline, CDR1 is MRHNA and CDR2 is SNTAGT. Trimming took 1 base from V and 3 from J, leaving 10 bases between them. The DNA for the CDR3 is TGTGCCAGCAGTGACTGGCGAGAAAACTACGAGCAGTACTTC. Residues: CASSDWRENYEQYF.

This chain uses TRBV4-3 with TRBJ2-1; TRBD2 matches 11 bases. Looked up from germline, CDR1 is LGHNA and CDR2 is YSLEER. The CDR3 length is 15 residues. V gave up 4 bases and J gave up 4 bases; unmatched junction bases: 3. The CDR3 DNA follows: TGCGCCAGCAGCCGCAGACTAGCGGGGTACAATGAGCAGTTCTTC. Protein: CASSRRLAGYNEQFF.

In this sample, this clone turned up once. The chain employs TRBV19 and TRBJ1-2; D is ambiguous. Trimming cost V 7 bases and J 10 bases, with 19 bases left between them. Germline V lookup: CDR1 LNHDA, CDR2 SQIVND (reference sequence). There are 13 residues in the CDR3. This CDR3 reads CASTSQASGFYTF. CDR3 coding DNA: TGTGCCAGTACCTCGCAAGCTTCCGGGTTCTACACCTTC.

This rearrangement joins TRBV5-1 to TRBJ2-7; tentative D call: TRBD2 (6 bases). Germline CDR1 and CDR2: SGHRS and YFSETQ. CDR3 size: 15 residues. The V end was cut by 2 bases, the J end by 3 bases, with 15 bases between. CDR3 sequence (DNA): TGCGCCAGCAGCTTATCCCGGGACGGGGGCTACGAGCAGTACTTC. Protein product: CASSLSRDGGYEQYF.

V and J are TRBV6-6 and TRBJ1-2; TRBD1 agrees at 7 bases. The V and J ends lost 6 bases and 8 bases, in that order; junction bases with no gene match: 9. CDR1 is MNHNY and CDR2 is SVGAGI in the germline V gene (reference sequence). The CDR3 runs to 13 residues. The CDR3 sequence is CASSRDRAEGYTF. The CDR3 DNA reads as TGTGCCAGCAGCCGCGACAGGGCGGAGGGCTACACCTTC.

In this sample, this clone turned up once. The chain combines TRBV7-3 with TRBJ2-7; D unresolved. The CDR3 spans 13 residues. Germline V gene lookup returns CDR1 SGHTA and CDR2 FQGTGA. Trimming pared 1 base from V and 0 bases from J, leaving 4 bases between. The CDR3 loop is CASSLMASYEQYF. The CDR3 DNA reads TGTGCCAGCAGCTTAATGGCCTCCTACGAGCAGTACTTC.

The chain combines TRBV30 with TRBJ2-1, with D tentatively TRBD2 (6 bases). Trimming took off 3 bases at V and 14 bases at J, with 14 bases between the two ends. CDR3 length: 11 residues. CDR1 and CDR2 from the germline V gene are GTSNPN and SVGIG (reference sequence). CDR3 residues: CAWREGAGKFF. CDR3 nucleotides: TGTGCCTGGAGAGAAGGCGCGGGGAAGTTCTTC.

The chain employs TRBV18 and TRBJ1-3; 8 nucleotides agree with TRBD1. CDR3 length: 15 residues. CDR1 and CDR2 from the germline V gene are KGHSH and LQKENI. The J segment lost 0 bases and the V segment lost 5 bases, leaving 3 bases of the junction unmatched. The CDR3 is CASSTDRGSGNTIYF. CDR3 coding DNA: TGTGCCAGCTCAACAGACAGGGGCTCTGGAAACACCATATATTTT.

The J gene is TRBJ1-2, the V gene TRBV6-6; TRBD1 aligns across 11 bases. V shed 5 bases and J 8 bases; nucleotides not matched to a gene: 4. The V gene's germline CDR1 is MNHNY and CDR2 SVGAGI (reference sequence). This CDR3 is 13 amino acids long. CDR3 in amino acids: CASSRDRGAGYTF. The CDR3 nucleotides are TGTGCCAGCAGTAGGGACAGGGGGGCCGGCTACACCTTC.

CDR3 coding DNA: TGTGCCAGCAGAAAGACAGGGGGTGCGGAGACCCAGTACTTC. Protein sequence: CASRKTGGAETQYF. The V call is TRBV6-1, the J call TRBJ2-5, with 9 bases fitting TRBD1. V lost 6 bases and J lost 5; bases outside the gene matches: 7. Germline V gene lookup returns CDR1 MNHNS and CDR2 SASEGT. The CDR3 length is 14 residues.

This clone showed up just once. This chain uses TRBV5-1 with TRBJ1-1; tentative D call: TRBD1 (5 bases). The length of the CDR3 is 15 residues. Germline CDR1 reads SGHRS; CDR2 reads YFSETQ. Trimming took 4 bases from V and 6 from J, leaving 19 bases between them. The CDR3 loop reads CASSQTGGGSPEAFF. The DNA for the CDR3 is TGCGCCAGCAGCCAAACCGGGGGAGGGAGCCCTGAAGCTTTCTTT. The full variable domain, with the rest looked up from reference TRBV5-1 and TRBJ1-1, is KAGVTQTPRYLIKTRGQQVTLSCSPISGHRSVSWYQQTPGQGLQFLFEYFSETQRNKGNFPGRFSGRQFSNSRSEMNVSTLELGDSALYLCASSQTGGGSPEAFFGQGTRLTVV.

The rearrangement links TRBV20-1 to TRBJ2-1, with D hard to call. The CDR3 runs to 11 residues. Deletions cut 0 bases from V and 10 bases from J, with 7 bases between. CDR1 is DFQATT, CDR2 SNEGSKA, per germline (reference sequence). CDR3 DNA sequence: TGCAGTGCTAGAGATCGTCGCGAGCAGTTCTTC. As protein: CSARDRREQFF.